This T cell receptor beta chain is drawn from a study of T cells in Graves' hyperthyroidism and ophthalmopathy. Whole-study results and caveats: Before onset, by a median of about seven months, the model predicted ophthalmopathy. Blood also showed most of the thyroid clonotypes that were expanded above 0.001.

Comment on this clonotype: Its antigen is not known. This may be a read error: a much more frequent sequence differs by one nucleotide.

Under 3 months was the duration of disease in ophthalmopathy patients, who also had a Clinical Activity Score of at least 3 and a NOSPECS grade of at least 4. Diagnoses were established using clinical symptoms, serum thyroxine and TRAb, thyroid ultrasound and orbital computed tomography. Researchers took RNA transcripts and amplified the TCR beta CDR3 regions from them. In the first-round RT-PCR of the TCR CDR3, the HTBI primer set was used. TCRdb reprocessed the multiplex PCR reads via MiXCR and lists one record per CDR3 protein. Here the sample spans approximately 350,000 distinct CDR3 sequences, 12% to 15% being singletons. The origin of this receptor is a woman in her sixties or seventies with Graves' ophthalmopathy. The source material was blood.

CDR3 in DNA: TGTGCCAGCAGTCCGCGGGAGGGGAAAGATACGCAGTATTTT. Translation: CASSPREGKDTQYF. The chain uses TRBV28 and TRBJ2-3; TRBD2 matches at 9 bases. The CDR3 contains 14 residues. V was pared by 5 bases and J by 5 bases, with 5 bases of the junction left unmatched. CDR1 MDHEN and CDR2 SYDVKM come from the germline V gene.